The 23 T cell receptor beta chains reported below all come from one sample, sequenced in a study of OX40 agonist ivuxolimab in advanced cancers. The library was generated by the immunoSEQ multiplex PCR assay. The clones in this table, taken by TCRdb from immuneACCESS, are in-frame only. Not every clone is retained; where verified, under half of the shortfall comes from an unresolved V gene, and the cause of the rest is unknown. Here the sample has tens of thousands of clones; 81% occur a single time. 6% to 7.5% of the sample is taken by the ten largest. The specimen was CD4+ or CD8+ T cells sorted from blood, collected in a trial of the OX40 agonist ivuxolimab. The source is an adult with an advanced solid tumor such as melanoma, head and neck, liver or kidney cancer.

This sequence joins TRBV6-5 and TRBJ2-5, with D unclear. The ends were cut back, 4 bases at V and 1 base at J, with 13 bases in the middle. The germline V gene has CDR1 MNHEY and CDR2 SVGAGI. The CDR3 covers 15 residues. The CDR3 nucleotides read TGTGCCAGCAGTTCCATAGCCCAGATCCAAGAGACCCAGTACTTC. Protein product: CASSSIAQIQETQYF.

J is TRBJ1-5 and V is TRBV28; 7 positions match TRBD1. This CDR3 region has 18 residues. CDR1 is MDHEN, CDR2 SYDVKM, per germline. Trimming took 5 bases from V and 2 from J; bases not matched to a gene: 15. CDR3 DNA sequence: TGTGCCAGCAGTCAAGACAGGGTCGGAAATTGGGGCAATCAGCCCCAGCATTTT. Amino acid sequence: CASSQDRVGNWGNQPQHF. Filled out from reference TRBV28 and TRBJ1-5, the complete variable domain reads DVKVTQSSRYLVKRTGEKVFLECVQDMDHENMFWYRQDPGLGLRLIYFSYDVKMKEKGDIPEGYSVSREKKERFSLILESASTNQTSMYLCASSQDRVGNWGNQPQHFGDGTRLSIL.

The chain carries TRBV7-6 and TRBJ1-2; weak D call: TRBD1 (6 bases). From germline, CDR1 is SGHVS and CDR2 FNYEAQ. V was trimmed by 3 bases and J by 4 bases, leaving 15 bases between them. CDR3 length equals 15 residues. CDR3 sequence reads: CASSFSTGLGYGYTF. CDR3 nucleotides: TGTGCCAGCAGCTTCTCGACAGGCCTGGGCTATGGCTACACCTTC.

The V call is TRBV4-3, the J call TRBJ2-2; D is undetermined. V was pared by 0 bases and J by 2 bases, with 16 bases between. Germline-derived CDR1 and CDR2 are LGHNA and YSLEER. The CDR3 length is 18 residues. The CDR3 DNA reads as TGCGCCAGCAGCCAAGATCATCGAGGTGGAGTAAACACCGGGGAGCTGTTTTTT. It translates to CASSQDHRGGVNTGELFF.

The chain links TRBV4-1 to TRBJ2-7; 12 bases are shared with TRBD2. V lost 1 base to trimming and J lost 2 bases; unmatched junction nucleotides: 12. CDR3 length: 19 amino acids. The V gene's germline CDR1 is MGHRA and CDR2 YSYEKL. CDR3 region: CASSQVATSGGQPPYEQYV. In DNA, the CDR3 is TGCGCCAGCAGCCAAGTGGCGACTAGCGGGGGCCAGCCGCCCTACGAGCAGTACGTC.

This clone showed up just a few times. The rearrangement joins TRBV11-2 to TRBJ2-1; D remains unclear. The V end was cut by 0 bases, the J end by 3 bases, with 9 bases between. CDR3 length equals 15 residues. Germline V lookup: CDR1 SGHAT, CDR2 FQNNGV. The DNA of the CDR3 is TGTGCCAGCAGCTTAGATCGGGCAGGCTACAATGAGCAGTTCTTC. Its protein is CASSLDRAGYNEQFF.

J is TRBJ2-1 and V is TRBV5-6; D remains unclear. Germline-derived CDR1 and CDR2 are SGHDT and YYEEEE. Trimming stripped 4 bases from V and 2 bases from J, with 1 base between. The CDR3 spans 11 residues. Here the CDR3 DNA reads TGTGCCAGCAGCGCCTACAATGAGCAGTTCTTC. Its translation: CASSAYNEQFF.

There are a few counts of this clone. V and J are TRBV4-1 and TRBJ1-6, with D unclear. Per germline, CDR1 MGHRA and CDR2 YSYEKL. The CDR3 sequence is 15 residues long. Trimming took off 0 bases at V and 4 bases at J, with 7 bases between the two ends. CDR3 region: CASSQDSRYNSPLHF. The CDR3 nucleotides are TGCGCCAGCAGCCAAGACAGCCGATATAATTCACCCCTCCACTTT.

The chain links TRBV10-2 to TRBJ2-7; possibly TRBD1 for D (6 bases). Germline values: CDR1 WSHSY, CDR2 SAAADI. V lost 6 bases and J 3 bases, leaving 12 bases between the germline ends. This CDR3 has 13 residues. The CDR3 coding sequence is TGCGCCAGCAGAGGACAGAACAGCTACGAGCAGTACTTC. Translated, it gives CASRGQNSYEQYF.

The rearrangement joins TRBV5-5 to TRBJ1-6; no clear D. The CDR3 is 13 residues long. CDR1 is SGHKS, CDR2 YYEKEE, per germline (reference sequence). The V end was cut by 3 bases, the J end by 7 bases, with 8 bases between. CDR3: CASSSGPNSPLHF. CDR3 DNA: TGTGCCAGCAGCTCCGGGCCCAATTCACCCCTCCACTTT.

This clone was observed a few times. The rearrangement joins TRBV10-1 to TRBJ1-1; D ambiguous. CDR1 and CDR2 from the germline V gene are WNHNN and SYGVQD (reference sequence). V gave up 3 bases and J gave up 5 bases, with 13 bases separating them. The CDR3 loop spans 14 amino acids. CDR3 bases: TGCGCCAGCAGTGAATCCACTGGAGGGACTGAAGCTTTCTTT. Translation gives CASSESTGGTEAFF.

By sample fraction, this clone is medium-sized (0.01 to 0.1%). The CDR3: CASRVTGGTEAFF. In nucleotides, the CDR3 is TGTGCCAGCAGAGTGACAGGGGGGACTGAAGCTTTCTTT. The chain recombines TRBV5-6 with TRBJ1-1; TRBD1 matches at 9 bases. This CDR3 is 13 amino acids long. CDR1 is SGHDT and CDR2 is YYEEEE in the germline V gene. V lost 5 bases and J lost 5; bases outside the gene matches: 4.

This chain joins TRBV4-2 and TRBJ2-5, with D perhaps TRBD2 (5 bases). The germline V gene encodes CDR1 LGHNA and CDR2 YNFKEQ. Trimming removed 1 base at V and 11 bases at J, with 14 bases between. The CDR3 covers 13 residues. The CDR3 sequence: CASSQASPWEQYF. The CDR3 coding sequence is TGTGCCAGCAGCCAAGCCTCACCCTGGGAGCAGTACTTC.

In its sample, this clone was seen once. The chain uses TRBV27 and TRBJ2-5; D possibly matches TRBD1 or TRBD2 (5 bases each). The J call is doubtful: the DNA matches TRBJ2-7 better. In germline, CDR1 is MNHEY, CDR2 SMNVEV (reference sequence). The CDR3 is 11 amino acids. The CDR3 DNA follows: TGTGCCAGCAGTTTAGGGGGCGAGCAGTACTTC. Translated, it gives CASSLGGEQYF.

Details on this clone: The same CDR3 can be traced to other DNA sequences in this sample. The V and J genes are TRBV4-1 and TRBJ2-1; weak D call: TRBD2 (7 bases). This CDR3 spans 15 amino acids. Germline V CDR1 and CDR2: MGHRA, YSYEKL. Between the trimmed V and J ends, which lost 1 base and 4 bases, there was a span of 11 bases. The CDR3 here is CASSQGAGAYNEQFF. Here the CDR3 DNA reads TGCGCCAGCAGCCAAGGGGCGGGGGCTTACAATGAGCAGTTCTTC.

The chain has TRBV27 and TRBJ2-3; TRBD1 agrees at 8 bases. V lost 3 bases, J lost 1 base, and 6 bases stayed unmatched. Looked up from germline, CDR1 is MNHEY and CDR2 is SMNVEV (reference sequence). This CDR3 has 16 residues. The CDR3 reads CASSLQGAWGTDTQYF. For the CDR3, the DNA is TGTGCCAGCAGTTTGCAGGGGGCGTGGGGCACAGATACGCAGTATTTT.

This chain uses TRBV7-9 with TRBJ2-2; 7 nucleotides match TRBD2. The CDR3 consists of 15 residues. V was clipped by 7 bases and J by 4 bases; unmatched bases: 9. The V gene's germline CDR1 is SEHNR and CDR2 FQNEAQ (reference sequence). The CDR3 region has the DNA TGTGCCAGCACCCGTAGGGGAGGGCCCACCGGGGAGCTGTTTTTT. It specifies CASTRRGGPTGELFF. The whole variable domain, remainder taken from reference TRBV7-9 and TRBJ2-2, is DTGVSQNPRHKITKRGQNVTFRCDPISEHNRLYWYRQTLGQGPEFLTYFQNEAQLEKSRLLSDRFSAERPKGSFSTLEIQRTEQGDSAMYLCASTRRGGPTGELFFGEGSRLTVL.

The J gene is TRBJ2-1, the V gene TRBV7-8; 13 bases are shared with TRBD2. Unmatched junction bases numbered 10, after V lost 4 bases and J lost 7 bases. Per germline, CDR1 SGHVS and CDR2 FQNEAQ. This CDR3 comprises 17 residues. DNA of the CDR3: TGTGCCAGCAGCTCAGCTCACCCGGGACTAGCGGGAAATGAGCAGTTCTTC. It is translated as CASSSAHPGLAGNEQFF.

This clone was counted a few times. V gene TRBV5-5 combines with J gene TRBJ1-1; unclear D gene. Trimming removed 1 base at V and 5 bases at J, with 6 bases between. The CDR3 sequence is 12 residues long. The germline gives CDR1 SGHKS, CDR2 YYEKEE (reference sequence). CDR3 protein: CASSLSQTEAFF. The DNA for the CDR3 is TGTGCCAGCAGCTTGTCCCAGACTGAAGCTTTCTTT.

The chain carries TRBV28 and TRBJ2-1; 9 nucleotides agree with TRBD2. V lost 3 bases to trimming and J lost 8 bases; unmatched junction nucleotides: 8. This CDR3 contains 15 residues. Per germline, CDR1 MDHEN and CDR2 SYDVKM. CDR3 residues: CASSFQAGGRYEQFF. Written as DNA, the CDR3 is TGTGCCAGCAGTTTTCAGGCGGGAGGGAGGTATGAGCAGTTCTTC.

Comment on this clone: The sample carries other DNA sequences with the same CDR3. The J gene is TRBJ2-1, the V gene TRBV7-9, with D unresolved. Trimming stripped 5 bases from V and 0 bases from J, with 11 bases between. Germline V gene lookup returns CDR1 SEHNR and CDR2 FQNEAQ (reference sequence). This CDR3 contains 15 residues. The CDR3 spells CASSPTLSSYNEQFF. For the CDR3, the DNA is TGTGCCAGCAGCCCGACTTTGAGCTCCTACAATGAGCAGTTCTTC.

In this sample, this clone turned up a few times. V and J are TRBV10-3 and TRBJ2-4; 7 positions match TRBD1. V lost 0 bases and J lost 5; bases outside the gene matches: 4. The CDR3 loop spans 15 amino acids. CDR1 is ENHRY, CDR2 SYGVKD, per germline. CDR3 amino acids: CAISESRGTENIQYF. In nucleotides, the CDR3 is TGTGCCATCAGTGAGTCGCGAGGGACAGAAAACATTCAGTACTTC.

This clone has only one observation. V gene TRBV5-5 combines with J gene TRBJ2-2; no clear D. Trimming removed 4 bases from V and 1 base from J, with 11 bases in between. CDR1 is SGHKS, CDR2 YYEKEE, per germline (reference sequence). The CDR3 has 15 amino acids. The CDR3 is CASSQDPGNTGELFF. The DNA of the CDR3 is TGTGCCAGCAGCCAAGATCCAGGGAACACCGGGGAGCTGTTTTTT.